The rows below give T cell receptor beta chains drawn from one sample of a study of cytotoxic CD8 clonotypes in ibrutinib-treated CLL. Libraries were prepared by immunoSEQ multiplex PCR; TCRdb keeps only in-frame clonotypes and omits some of them. The table lists more than 85,000 clones, 77% of them singletons, with around 24% in the top ten. Sample: PBMCs, taken after 24 months of ibrutinib treatment. Receptor source: a human donor with chronic lymphocytic leukemia. The CDR3 runs from the conserved cysteine through the conserved F or W. The order of the fields is V gene, CDR3 length, J gene, D gene, clone size, CDR3 DNA, CDR3 protein. The D gene is left open where the match is weak. The size of a clone is reported for some rows only, either as once, few or many, or as a class for expanded clones.

TRBV18	16	TRBJ1-2	TRBD1	NA	TGTGCCAGCTCACCAATGGGACAGACAGCTAGCTATGGCTACACCTTC	CASSPMGQTASYGYTF
TRBV6-5	16	TRBJ2-5	NA	NA	TGTGCCAGCAGTTCACCGGGGACACGAAGCGTGGAGACCCAGTACTTC	CASSSPGTRSVETQYF
TRBV16	14	TRBJ1-2	NA	NA	TGTGCCAGCAGCCACCGACAGGCGACTACGATGTTCACCTTC	CASSHRQATTMFTF
TRBV25-1	13	TRBJ2-7	NA	NA	TGTGCCAGCAGTGAGTCTCAGTCCTACGAGCAGTACTTC	CASSESQSYEQYF
TRBV7-9	14	TRBJ1-4	NA	NA	TGTGCCAGCAGCCTCGGGACGGGTAATGAAAAACTGTTTTTT	CASSLGTGNEKLFF
TRBV7-9	13	TRBJ1-1	NA	NA	TGTGCCAGCAGCCGTAATATGAACACTGAAGCTTTCTTT	CASSRNMNTEAFF
TRBV30	14	TRBJ2-1	TRBD2	few	TGTGCCTCCCGGGGACTAGCAACGAGTAATGAGCAGTTCTTC	CASRGLATSNEQFF
TRBV28	15	TRBJ1-5	NA	NA	TGTGCCAGCAGTTTTAGAGTATGGGGAGAACAGCCCCAGCATTTT	CASSFRVWGEQPQHF
TRBV6-6	15	TRBJ1-3	NA	NA	TGTGCCAGCAGTGCCCCACGGGGGGATGGAAACACCATATATTTT	CASSAPRGDGNTIYF
TRBV19	13	TRBJ2-3	NA	NA	TGTGCCAGTAGTCCGCCGGGGGCAAATACGCAGTATTTT	CASSPPGANTQYF
TRBV27	14	TRBJ2-1	NA	NA	TGTGCCAGCAGTTTAATAGGGTTTGCGAGTGAGCAGTTCTTC	CASSLIGFASEQFF
TRBV2	14	TRBJ1-5	TRBD1	NA	TGTGCCAGCAGGGGACAGGGAAACCCTCAGCCCCAGCATTTT	CASRGQGNPQPQHF
TRBV5-6	16	TRBJ2-6	TRBD1	NA	TGTGCCAGCAGCTTGAGGGGGCTGGGCGGGGCCAACGTCCTGACTTTC	CASSLRGLGGANVLTF
TRBV19	16	TRBJ2-3	NA	NA	TGTGCCAGTAGTCCCGAACGGGGGCGCGGCACAGATACGCAGTATTTT	CASSPERGRGTDTQYF
TRBV7-2	12	TRBJ2-7	NA	NA	TGTGCCAGCAGCCAGACTCTTTACGAGCAGTACTTC	CASSQTLYEQYF
TRBV27	16	TRBJ1-1	TRBD1	NA	TGTGCCAGCAGGAGACAGGGGAGTGGGGTGAACACTGAAGCTTTCTTT	CASRRQGSGVNTEAFF
TRBV28	13	TRBJ1-2	NA	once	TGTGCCAGCAGTTTAAGAACGGTCTTCGGCTACACCTTC	CASSLRTVFGYTF
TRBV5-1	17	TRBJ2-7	NA	NA	TGCGCCAGCAGCGATAACCCGTCCGGGACCCAGGGGCGGGAGCAGTACTTC	CASSDNPSGTQGREQYF
TRBV4-3	15	TRBJ1-2	NA	NA	TGCGCCAGCAGCCAATCGCCTTCTGCTTTTTATGGCTACACCTTC	CASSQSPSAFYGYTF